These 3 T cell receptor beta chains were all obtained from the same sample, sequenced in a study of blood T cell repertoires in COVID-19. Libraries were prepared by immunoSEQ multiplex PCR; TCRdb keeps only in-frame clonotypes and omits some of them. The data contain about 220,000 clones, under 90% of them seen just once; the ten biggest clones take up under 3.5%. The sample consisted of PBMCs or T cells enriched from blood (not recorded which). All receptors derive from a woman in her sixties who had recovered from COVID-19.

This chain links TRBV15 with TRBJ2-7, with TRBD2 identical over 8 bases. The CDR3 contains 19 residues. Trimming removed 0 bases from V and 0 bases from J; junction bases left unmatched: 13. Germline V CDR1 and CDR2: LNHNV, YYDKDF (reference sequence). The CDR3 spells CATSRDLSGASVSSYEQYF. The CDR3 DNA is TGTGCCACCAGCAGAGATCTTAGCGGGGCATCAGTTAGCTCCTACGAGCAGTACTTC.

This clone was seen a few times. Here the CDR3 reads CASSRDSSSGNTIYF. CDR3 in DNA: TGTGCCAGCAGCCGGGACTCAAGCTCTGGAAACACCATATATTTT. The chain is built from TRBV7-2 and TRBJ1-3; possibly TRBD1 for D (5 bases). This CDR3 is 15 amino acids long. Germline V gives CDR1 SGHTA, CDR2 FQGNSA. V was trimmed by 5 bases and J by 0 bases, leaving 11 bases between them.

The CDR3 reads CASSYHTQGVNTEAFF. In DNA, the CDR3 is TGTGCCAGCAGTTACCACACCCAGGGGGTTAATACTGAAGCTTTCTTT. V usage is TRBV6-5 and J usage is TRBJ1-1, with TRBD1 matching 7 bases. The CDR3 extends over 16 amino acids. The germline V gene has CDR1 MNHEY and CDR2 SVGAGI. Trimming at V came to 2 bases and at J to 5 bases, leaving 11 bases not matched to a gene.